Sequencing of this T cell receptor (beta chain) was carried out in a study of cytotoxic CD8 clonotypes in ibrutinib-treated CLL listed by TCRdb under 2021. Describing the broader study: The cohort included around 15 treatment-naive and some twelve relapsed/refractory patients; 17 were IGHV unmutated. Of the 90 or so participants in the trial, roughly 26 had longitudinal samples available. Response samples were taken after a median of approximately eleven months on treatment, ranging from about 6 to 36 months. Partial responses were observed in about 25 patients and complete responses in 2; after a median follow-up of 68 months, remission was maintained in 15 or so patients and progression was observed in roughly twelve. On average, each sample yielded around 230,000 productive templates and around 100,000 productive rearrangements. Cryopreserved peripheral blood mononuclear cells were collected before treatment, at response, and at either disease progression or sustained remission. Summary of the overall study and its limitations: Baseline clonality exceeded that of age-matched healthy donors and correlated strongly with circulating CD8+ T-cell counts. Sampling times were not matched between patients in sustained remission and patients whose disease was progressing, and lymph node repertoires were not examined. An increase in clonality was observed at ibrutinib response, with clonality remaining stable during sustained remission and falling back toward baseline at progression. Public clonotypes were rare and either shrank or stayed stable during treatment, and the rise in clonality at ibrutinib response reflected expansion of private clonotypes.

Approximately 2 micrograms of genomic DNA were extracted from cryopreserved PBMCs for TCR beta library preparation. High-throughput TCR beta sequencing was performed on longitudinal blood samples from CLL patients receiving ibrutinib monotherapy. Patients were enrolled in a phase 2 open-label single-center ibrutinib monotherapy trial. Each clonotype received, on average, about 10x coverage in deep resolution sequencing performed on a MiSeq, where the target depth lay between 1 in 1 million and 1 in 200,000 T cells. The immunoSEQ hsTCRB Kit was used to generate TCR beta libraries. For the original study's pipeline: The data were analyzed with ImmunoSEQ Analyzer and ImmunoSEQ Data Assistant, and V, D and J gene assignments followed IMGT definitions. Clonality was computed as one minus normalized Shannon entropy of productive rearrangement frequencies, ranging from 0 to 1. Only overrepresented clonotypes making up at least 0.05% of each patient's repertoire were included in the public clonotype analysis. Repertoires from some twelve age-matched healthy donors in immuneACCESS were used as clonality controls. Not all clones reach the TCRdb copy of this immuneACCESS table, which keeps in-frame sequences only. Checked studies attribute under half of the gap to unresolved V genes and leave the rest unexplained. V, J and clone size are those of that table, while D and trimming were read from the DNA. The sample records around 300,000 clones, about 80% of which are singletons. The leading ten clones occupy 5% to 7% of the sample.

Reading from cysteine to phenylalanine, the CDR3 counts 17 amino acids. The entry retains the CDR3 DNA only, 51 bases that are in frame from base 1. Deletion took 1 base off V and 3 bases off J, with a span of 18 bases between the germline ends. The germline V gene sets CDR1 to SGDLS and CDR2 to YYNGEE. On this clone itself: Its antigen specificity is not known. Qualities for individual bases were not recorded, and no much larger clone is one base off.

Recombination connected TRBV9 to TRBJ2-3; a tentative D match to TRBD2 spans 6 bases. This TCR derives from a human donor with chronic lymphocytic leukemia. The sample was PBMCs, taken before ibrutinib treatment. The CDR3 has the sequence CASSVTLGLSRTDTQYF. The DNA is as follows: TGTGCCAGCAGCGTAACTCTCGGACTAAGCCGTACAGATACGCAGTATTTT.